This T cell receptor (beta chain) was obtained from a study of blood T cell repertoires in COVID-19 (dated by TCRdb to the early 2020s). Turning to the overall study: Samples from collaborators originated in the United States, Italy and Spain and spanned both the acute and convalescent phases of COVID-19. The material from the prospective study consisted of cDNA or gDNA derived from T cells, B-cell-depleted T cells, or PBMCs. The samples were drawn from two sources: the first 160 participants of the ongoing ImmuneRACE study, and 950 to 1,500 subjects contributed by 6 global collaborators. The repertoires were released in a freely available public database meant as a resource for research on the immune response to SARS-CoV-2. Nearly every sample came with metadata listing a de-identified subject ID, COVID-19 status, age in years and sex. Where available, HLA class I and class II types were obtained from metadata supplied by the sample provider rather than from assay-based typing. The dataset comprised deeply sampled blood TCRbeta repertoires from subjects exposed to, actively infected with, or recovered from COVID-19. The paper's findings and limits, for the study overall: The amount of clinical and demographic metadata varied by source and participant and was provided uncurated.

Collaborating institutions collected whole blood in K2EDTA tubes following their own protocols. For TCRbeta analysis, collaborator samples were shipped as frozen whole blood, as isolated PBMCs, or as DNA extracted from either sample type. From the cysteine through the phenylalanine, the CDR3 covers 15 amino acids. Of all the DNA, just the CDR3 is kept, 45 bases in frame from base 1. The immunoSEQ Assay, a bias-controlled multiplex PCR, was used to amplify TCRbeta CDR3 regions from genomic DNA. Regarding the original processing steps: Nucleated cell counts per sample were estimated from amplification of reference gene primers within the assay. Sequence reads were collapsed and filtered to measure the absolute abundance of every unique TCRbeta CDR3 rearrangement. For each sample, productive Simpson clonality was calculated as the square root of Simpson's diversity index across productive rearrangements. TCRdb stores this immuneACCESS table with in-frame sequences only. Part of the clones is absent; in the studies checked, under half of the shortfall reflects unresolved V genes, and no reason is known for the rest. V, J and clone size reflect that table, while D and trimming were determined from the DNA. This sample has 15,000 or so clones in its table, and 70% to 90% of those were observed once. The top ten hold around 8.3% of the sample.

On this clone: Its antigen is still unknown. No base quality values were provided; no much bigger clone lies one nucleotide off.

Sequenced input: peripheral blood. The TCR was taken from a human donor in a cohort sampled during active COVID-19. Here the chain combines TRBV21-1 and TRBJ2-7; no check of the table's D call, TRBD1, against the DNA was made. TRBV21-1 is a documented pseudogene. The CDR3 reads as follows: CASRPRPVSSYEQYF. The nucleotide sequence reads as follows: TGTGCCAGCAGACCCAGGCCAGTTTCGTCCTACGAGCAGTACTTC.